This T cell receptor (beta chain) was obtained from a study of cytomegalovirus exposure and HLA in healthy donors. J lost 3 bases, V lost 6 bases, and 1 base had no gene match. The CDR3 is 12 amino acids. Germline-derived CDR1 and CDR2 are MNHEY and SMNVEV (reference sequence). Clones were sequenced by immunoSEQ multiplex PCR, and TCRdb holds only the in-frame ones, with some missing. Found here are 200,000 to 250,000 clones, approximately 80% of them singletons; the top ten hold about 14%. The count of this clone is one. Sequenced sample: PBMCs. This chain links TRBV27 with TRBJ1-2; 7 positions match TRBD1. The source of this sequence is a young woman in good health and CMV-seropositive. The CDR3 loop is CASSGTDYGYTF. As DNA, the CDR3 is TGTGCCAGCAGCGGGACAGACTATGGCTACACCTTC.